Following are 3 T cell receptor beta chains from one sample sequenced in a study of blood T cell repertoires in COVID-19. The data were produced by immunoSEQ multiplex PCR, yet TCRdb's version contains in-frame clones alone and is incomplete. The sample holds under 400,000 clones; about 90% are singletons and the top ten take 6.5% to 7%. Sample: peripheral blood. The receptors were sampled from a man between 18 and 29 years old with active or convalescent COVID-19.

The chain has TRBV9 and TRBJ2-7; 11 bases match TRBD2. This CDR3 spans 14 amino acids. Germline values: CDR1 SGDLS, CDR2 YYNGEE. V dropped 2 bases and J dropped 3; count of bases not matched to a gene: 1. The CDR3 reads CASSVTSGIYEQYF. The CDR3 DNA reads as TGTGCCAGCAGCGTGACTAGCGGGATCTACGAGCAGTACTTC.

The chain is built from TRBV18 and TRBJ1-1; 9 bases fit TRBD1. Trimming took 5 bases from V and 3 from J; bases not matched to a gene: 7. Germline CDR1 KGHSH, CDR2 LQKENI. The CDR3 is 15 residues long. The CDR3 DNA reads TGTGCCAGCTCATTACAGGGGGCGGAGGACACTGAAGCTTTCTTT. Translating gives CASSLQGAEDTEAFF.

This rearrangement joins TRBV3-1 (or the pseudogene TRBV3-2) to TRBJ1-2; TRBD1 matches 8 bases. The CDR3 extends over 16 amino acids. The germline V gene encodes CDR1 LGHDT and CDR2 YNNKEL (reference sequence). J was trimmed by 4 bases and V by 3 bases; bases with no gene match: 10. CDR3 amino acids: CASSHWTGPSGYGYTF. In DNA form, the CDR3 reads TGTGCCAGCAGCCACTGGACAGGGCCTTCCGGCTATGGCTACACCTTC.